This T cell receptor beta chain emerged from a study of shared clonotypes between healthy human individuals. Study background: Three plates were used per donor for CD4 naive, three for CD4 memory, two for CD8 naive and one for CD8 memory.

V was clipped by 5 bases and J by 3 bases, with 17 bases between them. The CDR3 loop spans 15 amino acids. The germline gives CDR1 SGHNT, CDR2 YYREEE (reference sequence). Generated by immunoSEQ multiplex PCR, the TCRdb table keeps only in-frame clones and is missing some. Seen here are about 2 million clones, just under 95% observed once, and the top ten hold 1% to 1.3%. Notes on this clone: The antigen remains undetermined.

In the naive CD8 group, cells lacked CD45RO and were positively selected for CCR7, so terminally differentiated effector memory CD45RA+ cells were left out. Whole-study results and caveats: Sorted-subset sequencing, rarefaction showed, was incomplete despite large depth. Larger richness was generally estimated for naive than memory subsets. Generation probability values for non-shared clonotypes were lower than those for clonotypes shared by all four donors.

This clonotype originated in a man aged 18-30 years in good health. What was sequenced was naive CD8+ T cells sorted from blood. The chain carries TRBV5-4 and TRBJ2-5; weak D call: TRBD1 (8 bases). Here the CDR3 reads CASRPVTGGEETQYF. CDR3 coding DNA: TGTGCCAGCAGGCCTGTAACAGGGGGGGAAGAGACCCAGTACTTC. Together with reference TRBV5-4 and TRBJ2-5, the CDR3 gives the full variable domain: ETGVTQSPTHLIKTRGQQVTLRCSSQSGHNTVSWYQQALGQGPQFIFQYYREEENGRGNFPPRFSGLQFPNYSSELNVNALELDDSALYLCASRPVTGGEETQYFGPGTRLLVL.